These 17 T cell receptor beta chains were all obtained from the same sample, sequenced in a study of shared clonotypes between healthy human individuals. Some clones are missing from TCRdb's copy, which holds only in-frame ones; the method was immunoSEQ multiplex PCR. The sample contains roughly 500,000 clones, less than 96% of which appear only once. Sequencing was performed on naive CD4+ T cells sorted from blood. Subset specified: CD45RA+ positively selected. The receptors were gathered from a young woman in good health.

The chain is built from TRBV29-1 and TRBJ2-7; D is perhaps TRBD2 (6 bases). Germline V gene data show CDR1 as SQVTM and CDR2 as ANQGSEA. The ends were cut back, 1 base at V and 2 bases at J, with 12 bases in the middle. The CDR3 length is 14 residues. In DNA form, the CDR3 reads TGCAGCGTTGAAGGTTACGGGGGAACCTACGAGCAGTACTTC. It codes for CSVEGYGGTYEQYF.

V and J are TRBV2 and TRBJ2-2, with 13 bases that match TRBD2. V was clipped by 9 bases and J by 7 bases; unmatched bases: 8. Germline V gene data show CDR1 as SNHLY and CDR2 as FYNNEI. This CDR3 spans 15 amino acids. CDR3 in amino acids: CASGTSGINGGELFF. DNA of the CDR3: TGTGCCAGTGGGACTAGCGGGATTAACGGCGGGGAGCTGTTTTTT.

The chain combines TRBV5-3 with TRBJ2-7; 7 bases are a match to TRBD1. TRBV5-3 is classed as an ORF, of uncertain function. V dropped 6 bases and J dropped 6; count of bases not matched to a gene: 15. The CDR3 has 15 amino acids. This CDR3 reads CARTQIGQGVFEQYF. The CDR3 DNA sequence: TGTGCCAGAACCCAGATCGGGCAGGGGGTATTCGAGCAGTACTTC.

The gene calls are TRBV2 and TRBJ2-1, with TRBD2 matching over 14 bases. J gave up 7 bases and V 6 bases, and 11 bases lay outside the gene matches. This CDR3 comprises 17 residues. Germline loops: CDR1 SNHLY, CDR2 FYNNEI. CDR3 residues: CASRATGLAGVRNEQFF. The CDR3 bases are TGTGCCAGCAGGGCCACGGGACTAGCGGGAGTTCGGAATGAGCAGTTCTTC.

This clone was seen a handful of times. This rearrangement joins TRBV28 to TRBJ1-1; TRBD1 is a possible D gene (5 bases). Germline V gene lookup returns CDR1 MDHEN and CDR2 SYDVKM. The CDR3 is 14 residues long. V lost 2 bases and J lost 8, with 15 bases in between. CDR3: CASSLRHGTAEAFF. The CDR3 DNA sequence: TGTGCCAGCAGTTTAAGGCATGGGACGGCCGAAGCTTTCTTT. The full variable domain, rest sourced from reference TRBV28 and TRBJ1-1, is DVKVTQSSRYLVKRTGEKVFLECVQDMDHENMFWYRQDPGLGLRLIYFSYDVKMKEKGDIPEGYSVSREKKERFSLILESASTNQTSMYLCASSLRHGTAEAFFGQGTRLTVV.

The chain couples TRBV2 to TRBJ1-6; no reliable D call. The CDR3 consists of 15 residues. Deletions cut 5 bases from V and 9 bases from J, with 17 bases between. CDR1 is SNHLY, CDR2 FYNNEI, per germline. The CDR3 spells CASSRETLNGSPLHF. Here the CDR3 DNA reads TGTGCCAGCAGTCGGGAAACCCTAAACGGTTCACCCCTCCACTTT.

The genes are TRBV7-8 and TRBJ1-2; D gene uncertain. Trimming shortened V by 1 base and J by 8 bases, and 11 bases separated the two germline ends. CDR1 SGHVS and CDR2 FQNEAQ come from the germline V gene. The CDR3 runs 13 residues. Here the CDR3 reads CASSLVGGSGYTF. The CDR3 DNA follows: TGTGCCAGCAGCTTAGTGGGAGGGAGCGGCTACACCTTC.

This chain joins TRBV5-1 and TRBJ2-3; no firm D call. This CDR3 is 15 amino acids long. Germline V gives CDR1 SGHRS, CDR2 YFSETQ. The ends were cut back, 0 bases at V and 0 bases at J, with 8 bases in the middle. CDR3 loop: CASSLEPSSTDTQYF. The CDR3 DNA is TGCGCCAGCAGCTTGGAACCGAGTAGCACAGATACGCAGTATTTT.

The chain links TRBV6-4 to TRBJ2-3; a weak D match, TRBD2 (5 bases). The CDR3 consists of 13 residues. Trimming left V 2 bases short and J 3 bases short, with 6 bases between. Germline V gene sequence: CDR1 MRHNA, CDR2 SNTAGT. The CDR3 DNA sequence: TGTGCCAGCAGTGACCCGGGGACAGATACGCAGTATTTT. Translated: CASSDPGTDTQYF.

The chain is built from TRBV7-2 and TRBJ1-5, with D possibly TRBD1 on 5 matching bases. Looked up from germline, CDR1 is SGHTA and CDR2 is FQGNSA. The CDR3 is 14 residues long. Trimming stripped 4 bases from V and 2 bases from J, with 9 bases between. This chain's CDR3 is CASSSQGGNQPQHF. DNA of the CDR3: TGTGCCAGCAGCTCTCAGGGTGGCAATCAGCCCCAGCATTTT.

This clone was counted once. The chain uses TRBV7-2 and TRBJ2-7; D possibly corresponds to TRBD1 (6 bases). Germline CDR1 is SGHTA and CDR2 is FQGNSA. The CDR3 contains 14 residues. Between the trimmed V and J ends, which lost 5 bases and 2 bases, there was a span of 13 bases. CDR3 residues: CASSSGQPPYEQYF. DNA of the CDR3: TGTGCCAGCAGCAGCGGACAGCCCCCCTACGAGCAGTACTTC.

The chain carries TRBV10-3 and TRBJ2-3; D is possibly TRBD1 or TRBD2 (5 bases each). Trimming stripped 4 bases from V and 2 bases from J, with 13 bases between. The germline gives CDR1 ENHRY, CDR2 SYGVKD. The CDR3 runs 15 residues. CDR3 in DNA: TGTGCCATCAGTGCCAGGGAGCCCGACACAGATACGCAGTATTTT. Its protein product is CAISAREPDTDTQYF.

This chain links TRBV5-1 with TRBJ2-2, with 9 bases identical to TRBD1. The CDR3 consists of 15 residues. With V trimmed by 3 bases and J by 3 bases, 3 bases remained unmatched. Per germline, CDR1 SGHRS and CDR2 YFSETQ. The CDR3 sequence is CASSWGDRDTGELFF. DNA for the CDR3: TGCGCCAGCAGCTGGGGGGACAGGGACACCGGGGAGCTGTTTTTT.

The J gene is TRBJ1-2, the V gene TRBV19; D perhaps matches TRBD1 (5 bases). Germline V gene data show CDR1 as LNHDA and CDR2 as SQIVND (reference sequence). The CDR3 loop spans 18 amino acids. Trimming pared 1 base from V and 7 bases from J, leaving 25 bases between. In DNA form, the CDR3 reads TGTGCCAGTAGTATAGTCTCCGCAGGGCGAGAGGCCCAGGGTGGCTACACCTTC. This gives the protein CASSIVSAGREAQGGYTF.

The rearrangement joins TRBV2 to TRBJ1-1; a weak D match, TRBD1 (5 bases). This CDR3 region has 13 residues. V lost 1 base and J 7 bases, leaving 10 bases between the germline ends. In germline, CDR1 is SNHLY, CDR2 FYNNEI. The CDR3 loop reads CASSEGQGVEAFF. CDR3 sequence (DNA): TGTGCCAGCAGTGAAGGGCAGGGCGTTGAAGCTTTCTTT.

This clone was seen a single time. The chain combines TRBV9 with TRBJ2-3; tentatively, D is TRBD2 (5 bases). Germline V lookup: CDR1 SGDLS, CDR2 YYNGEE. The CDR3 extends over 16 amino acids. Trimming cost V 0 bases and J 2 bases, with 13 bases left between them. CDR3 sequence: CASSVEAARNTDTQYF. DNA for the CDR3: TGTGCCAGCAGCGTAGAAGCGGCCAGGAACACAGATACGCAGTATTTT.

The genes are TRBV6-6 and TRBJ2-3; 8 nucleotides line up with TRBD2. V trimming: 5 bases; J trimming: 3 bases; junction bases outside the gene matches: 4. The CDR3 has 14 amino acids. Germline assignment: CDR1 MNHNY and CDR2 SVGAGI (reference sequence). DNA for the CDR3: TGTGCCAGCAGTCAGCGGGAGTATACAGATACGCAGTATTTT. Translated, it gives CASSQREYTDTQYF.